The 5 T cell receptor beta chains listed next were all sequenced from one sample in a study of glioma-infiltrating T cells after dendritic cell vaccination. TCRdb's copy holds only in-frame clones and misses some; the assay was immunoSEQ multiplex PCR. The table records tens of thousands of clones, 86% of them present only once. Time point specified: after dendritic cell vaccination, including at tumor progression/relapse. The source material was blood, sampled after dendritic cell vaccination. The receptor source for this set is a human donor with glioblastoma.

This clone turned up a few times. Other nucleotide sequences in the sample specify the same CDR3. The CDR3, as DNA: TGTGCCAGCTCACTTACTAGCGGGAGCTCCTACAATGAGCAGTTCTTC. Translating gives CASSLTSGSSYNEQFF. This rearrangement joins TRBV18 to TRBJ2-1; 11 bases match TRBD2. Unmatched junction bases numbered 2, after V lost 4 bases and J lost 0 bases. Germline lookup yields CDR1 KGHSH and CDR2 LQKENI. The CDR3 length is 16 residues.

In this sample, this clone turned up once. The CDR3 spells CASSVEDSYEQYF. CDR3 in DNA: TGTGCCAGCAGCGTAGAAGACAGCTACGAGCAGTACTTC. The chain carries TRBV9 and TRBJ2-7, with D possibly matching TRBD1 (5 bases). CDR1 is SGDLS, CDR2 YYNGEE, per germline. This CDR3 has 13 residues. V lost 0 bases, J lost 3 bases, and 7 bases lay in between.

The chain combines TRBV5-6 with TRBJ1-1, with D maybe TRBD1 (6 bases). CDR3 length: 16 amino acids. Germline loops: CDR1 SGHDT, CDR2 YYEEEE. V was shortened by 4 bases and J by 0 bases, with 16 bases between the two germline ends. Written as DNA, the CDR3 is TGTGCCAGCAGCAGAGTCCCGGGACAAATGAACACTGAAGCTTTCTTT. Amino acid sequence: CASSRVPGQMNTEAFF.

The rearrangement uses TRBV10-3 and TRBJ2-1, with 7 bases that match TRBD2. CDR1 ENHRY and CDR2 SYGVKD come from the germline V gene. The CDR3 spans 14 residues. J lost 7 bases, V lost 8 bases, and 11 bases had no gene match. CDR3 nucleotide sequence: TGTGCCATCTCTTCTCGGGAGGCCCGGAATGAGCAGTTCTTC. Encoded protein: CAISSREARNEQFF.

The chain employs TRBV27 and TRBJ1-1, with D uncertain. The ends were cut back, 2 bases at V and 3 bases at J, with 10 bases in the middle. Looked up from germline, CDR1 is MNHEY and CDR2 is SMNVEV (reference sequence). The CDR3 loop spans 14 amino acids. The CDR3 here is CASSLESRDTEAFF. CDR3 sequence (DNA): TGTGCCAGCAGTTTAGAGTCGCGGGACACTGAAGCTTTCTTT.